Below are 9 T cell receptor beta chains sequenced from a single sample in a study of T cells in Graves' hyperthyroidism and ophthalmopathy. The CDR3 regions of TCR beta were amplified from RNA transcripts. TCR CDR3 regions were first amplified by RT-PCR with HTBI primers. TCRdb recomputed calls from the multiplex PCR reads with MiXCR, one row per CDR3 protein. The data show over 150,000 distinct CDR3 sequences, roughly a sixth seen once. Sequenced material: blood. These receptors were collected from a woman aged 50 to 60 with Graves' hyperthyroidism.

There are a few counts of this clonotype. This chain connects TRBV27 to TRBJ2-7; 8 bases fit TRBD2. Germline CDR1 reads MNHEY; CDR2 reads SMNVEV (reference sequence). The ends lost 5 bases at V and 3 bases at J; junction bases unmatched: 12. This CDR3 is 16 amino acids long. This CDR3 is CASSTARSGSFYEQYF. Here the CDR3 DNA reads TGTGCCAGCAGTACCGCACGGAGCGGGAGCTTCTACGAGCAGTACTTC.

There are a few counts of this clonotype. The J gene is TRBJ2-3, the V gene TRBV6-5, with TRBD1 identical over 7 bases. The CDR3 consists of 15 residues. Germline V CDR1 and CDR2: MNHEY, SVGAGI. V lost 6 bases, J lost 9 bases, and 15 bases stayed unmatched. CDR3 DNA sequence: TGTGCCAGCAGCCCGGAGTATGGGACAGTCTTCACGCAGTATTTT. It codes for CASSPEYGTVFTQYF.

This clonotype has a count of ten or more. The rearrangement links TRBV29-1 to TRBJ2-3; the D gene is possibly TRBD2 (5 bases). Deletions cut 6 bases from V and 4 bases from J, with 20 bases between. Per the germline V gene, CDR1 is SQVTM and CDR2 is ANQGSEA. The CDR3 has 15 amino acids. The CDR3 protein is CSVQGSSKGADTQYF. CDR3 DNA sequence: TGCAGCGTCCAAGGGAGCTCAAAGGGTGCAGATACGCAGTATTTT.

This clonotype was counted ten times or more. The chain joins TRBV4-2 to TRBJ1-5; D gene uncertain. Germline CDR1 LGHNA, CDR2 YNFKEQ. The CDR3 covers 15 residues. Trimming took off 1 base at V and 2 bases at J, with 9 bases between the two ends. The CDR3 loop reads CASSQGDGGNQPQHF. The CDR3 nucleotides are TGTGCCAGCAGCCAAGGCGATGGCGGCAATCAGCCCCAGCATTTT.

In its sample, this clonotype was seen a few times. A much larger clone differs by one base, so this may be a read error. The V gene is TRBV12-3 or TRBV12-4, the J gene TRBJ1-1; D unresolved. The CDR3 is 15 amino acids. The germline V and J ends were trimmed by 2 bases and 3 bases, with 13 bases remaining between them. The CDR3 reads CASSLKGLQDTEAFF. As DNA, the CDR3 is TGTGCCAGCAGTTTAAAAGGACTGCAGGACACTGAAGCTTTCTTT.

This chain connects TRBV30 to TRBJ2-1, with 12 bases identical to TRBD2. The CDR3 length is 14 residues. The V gene end was trimmed by 3 bases and the J gene end by 9 bases; junction bases not matched to a gene: 6. Germline CDR1 is GTSNPN and CDR2 is SVGIG (reference sequence). DNA for the CDR3: TGTGCCTGGAGAGCGACTAGCGGGAGTGCTGAGCAGTTCTTC. Amino acids: CAWRATSGSAEQFF.

This clonotype was found many times. The gene calls are TRBV29-1 and TRBJ2-4; 13 bases align to TRBD2. Germline CDR1 SQVTM, CDR2 ANQGSEA. The ends lost 4 bases at V and 9 bases at J; junction bases unmatched: 3. The CDR3 consists of 13 residues. The CDR3 coding sequence is TGCAGCGTTGTAACTAGCGGGAGGGGCATTCAGTACTTC. Translating gives CSVVTSGRGIQYF.

This clonotype was counted many times. The chain joins TRBV27 to TRBJ2-7; 12 bases line up with TRBD2. The CDR3 is 18 amino acids. Looked up from germline, CDR1 is MNHEY and CDR2 is SMNVEV (reference sequence). With 5 bases clipped from V and 2 bases from J, the junction kept 13 bases outside the gene matches. This CDR3 reads CASSATSRLAGEPYEQYF. The CDR3 DNA reads as TGTGCCAGCAGTGCCACCTCCCGACTAGCGGGAGAGCCCTACGAGCAGTACTTC.

This clonotype was recorded at least ten times. This chain joins TRBV6-5 and TRBJ1-2, with a possible D match to TRBD1 (6 bases). Looked up from germline, CDR1 is MNHEY and CDR2 is SVGAGI. This CDR3 spans 13 amino acids. The germline V and J ends were trimmed by 2 bases and 14 bases, with 18 bases remaining between them. In DNA form, the CDR3 reads TGTGCCAGCAGTTACGTGGACAGCCTAAGTTGGACCTTC. Translating gives CASSYVDSLSWTF.